A single sample gave rise to the 9 T cell receptor beta chains below, sequenced in a study of T cell responses to AZD1222 COVID-19 vaccine. Profiling relied on immunoSEQ multiplex PCR, and the TCRdb table lists in-frame clones only, not all of them. The table includes 100,000 to 150,000 clones, about nine tenths detected once. Sequences were derived from peripheral blood, sampled on day 0 of AZD1222 vaccination. These receptor sequences come from an adult in good health.

This clone was recorded once. The chain recombines TRBV6-2 or TRBV6-3 with TRBJ2-5; 11 bases fit TRBD2. The CDR3 consists of 17 residues. V dropped 0 bases and J dropped 4; count of bases not matched to a gene: 7. Germline V gives CDR1 MNHEY, CDR2 SVGEGT. The CDR3, as DNA: TGTGCCAGCAGTTACTCTTTAGCGGGGGGGCCTGTAGAGACCCAGTACTTC. This translates into CASSYSLAGGPVETQYF.

The chain combines TRBV27 with TRBJ2-2; 10 bases are shared with TRBD2. The CDR3 is 15 amino acids. Germline CDR1 reads MNHEY; CDR2 reads SMNVEV (reference sequence). Trimming cost V 10 bases and J 3 bases; bases outside gene matches: 8. The CDR3 loop is CATRAGGLYTGELFF. The DNA of the CDR3 is TGTGCCACCCGAGCGGGGGGGCTCTACACCGGGGAGCTGTTTTTT.

This clone was observed a few times. The CDR3 spells CASSPDIINEQFF. The CDR3 DNA sequence: TGTGCCAGCAGCCCGGACATCATCAATGAGCAGTTCTTC. The genes are TRBV7-2 and TRBJ2-1; the D gene is possibly TRBD1 (5 bases). This CDR3 has 13 amino acids. Germline lookup yields CDR1 SGHTA and CDR2 FQGNSA. V lost 5 bases and J lost 6, with 11 bases in between.

V gene TRBV28 combines with J gene TRBJ1-1, with unresolved D. The CDR3 is made up of 12 amino acids. Looked up from germline, CDR1 is MDHEN and CDR2 is SYDVKM. V lost 3 bases and J lost 3, with 5 bases in between. The DNA of the CDR3 is TGTGCCAGCAGTTTGAGCCACACTGAAGCTTTCTTT. Translation: CASSLSHTEAFF. Drawing the rest from reference TRBV28 and TRBJ1-1, the complete variable domain is DVKVTQSSRYLVKRTGEKVFLECVQDMDHENMFWYRQDPGLGLRLIYFSYDVKMKEKGDIPEGYSVSREKKERFSLILESASTNQTSMYLCASSLSHTEAFFGQGTRLTVV.

The V and J genes are TRBV11-2 and TRBJ2-7; either TRBD1 or TRBD2 may fit D (5 bases each). Trimming took off 7 bases at V and 2 bases at J, with 9 bases between the two ends. The germline gives CDR1 SGHAT, CDR2 FQNNGV. The CDR3 is 12 amino acids. The DNA for the CDR3 is TGTGCCAGCACCCCGGGGCCCTACGAGCAGTACTTC. It encodes CASTPGPYEQYF.

The rearrangement uses TRBV30 and TRBJ2-7; D uncertain. Germline CDR1 and CDR2: GTSNPN and SVGIG (reference sequence). Trimming cost V 0 bases and J 1 base, with 4 bases left between them. The CDR3 spans 12 residues. CDR3 DNA sequence: TGTGCCTGGAGTGTAGTTTCCTACGAGCAGTACTTC. It is translated as CAWSVVSYEQYF.

V usage is TRBV5-1 and J usage is TRBJ2-7; TRBD2 matches 8 bases. Trimming cost V 6 bases and J 6 bases; bases outside gene matches: 14. CDR3 size: 15 residues. CDR1 SGHRS and CDR2 YFSETQ come from the germline V gene. The CDR3 nucleotides read TGCGCCAGCAATTTGGGGACTAGAAGGTCTGCCGAGCAGTACTTC. Translating it yields CASNLGTRRSAEQYF.

The rearrangement uses TRBV4-3 and TRBJ2-7; D tentatively reads TRBD1 or TRBD2 (5 bases each). Germline V gives CDR1 LGHNA, CDR2 YSLEER. CDR3 length: 14 amino acids. The germline V and J ends were trimmed by 4 bases and 2 bases, with 12 bases remaining between them. The CDR3 is CASSPRWDPYEQYF. CDR3 sequence (DNA): TGCGCCAGCAGCCCGAGATGGGACCCCTACGAGCAGTACTTC.

The chain links TRBV18 to TRBJ1-1; D may be TRBD1 (6 bases). V was cut by 4 bases and J by 3 bases, with 15 bases left in between. The CDR3 runs to 15 residues. Germline assignment: CDR1 KGHSH and CDR2 LQKENI. As DNA, the CDR3 is TGTGCCAGCTCACAACCGGGGGGCAGGTACACTGAAGCTTTCTTT. It codes for CASSQPGGRYTEAFF.